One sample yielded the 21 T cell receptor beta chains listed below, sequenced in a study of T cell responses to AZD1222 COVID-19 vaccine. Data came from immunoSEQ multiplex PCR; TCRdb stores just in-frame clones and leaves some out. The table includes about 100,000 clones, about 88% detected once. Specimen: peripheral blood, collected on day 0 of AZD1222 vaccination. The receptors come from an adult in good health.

The CDR3 is CASSPGDPGSGYTF. The DNA for the CDR3 is TGTGCCAGCAGCCCTGGGGACCCCGGGAGTGGCTACACCTTC. This chain links TRBV7-3 with TRBJ1-2; possible D gene TRBD1, 5 bases. V shed 5 bases and J shed 7 bases, with 17 bases lying between them. The CDR3 is 14 amino acids. Germline V lookup: CDR1 SGHTA, CDR2 FQGTGA.

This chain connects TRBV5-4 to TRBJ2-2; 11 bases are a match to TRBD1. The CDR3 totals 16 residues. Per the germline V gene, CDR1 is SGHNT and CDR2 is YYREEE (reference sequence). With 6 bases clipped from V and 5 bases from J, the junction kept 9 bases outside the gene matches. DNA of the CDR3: TGTGCCAGCAATCATCCGGGACAGGGGGGTACCGGGGAGCTGTTTTTT. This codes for CASNHPGQGGTGELFF. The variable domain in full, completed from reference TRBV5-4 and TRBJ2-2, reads ETGVTQSPTHLIKTRGQQVTLRCSSQSGHNTVSWYQQALGQGPQFIFQYYREEENGRGNFPPRFSGLQFPNYSSELNVNALELDDSALYLCASNHPGQGGTGELFFGEGSRLTVL.

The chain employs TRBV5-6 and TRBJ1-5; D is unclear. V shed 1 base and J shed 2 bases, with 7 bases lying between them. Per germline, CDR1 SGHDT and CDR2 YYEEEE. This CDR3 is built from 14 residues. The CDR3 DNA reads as TGTGCCAGCAGCTTGCGTGTAGGCAATCAGCCCCAGCATTTT. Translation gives CASSLRVGNQPQHF.

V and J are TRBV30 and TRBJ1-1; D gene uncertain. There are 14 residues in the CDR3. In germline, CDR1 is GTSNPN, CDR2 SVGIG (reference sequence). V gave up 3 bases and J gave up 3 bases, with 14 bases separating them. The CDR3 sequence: CAWRAYGPDTEAFF. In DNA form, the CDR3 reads TGTGCCTGGAGGGCCTATGGACCTGACACTGAAGCTTTCTTT.

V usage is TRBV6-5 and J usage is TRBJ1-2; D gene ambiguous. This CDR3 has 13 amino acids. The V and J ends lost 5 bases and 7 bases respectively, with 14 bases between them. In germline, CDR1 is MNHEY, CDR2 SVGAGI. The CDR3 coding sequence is TGTGCCAGCAGTCGCCTTGCCGGATCTGGCTACACCTTC. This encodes CASSRLAGSGYTF.

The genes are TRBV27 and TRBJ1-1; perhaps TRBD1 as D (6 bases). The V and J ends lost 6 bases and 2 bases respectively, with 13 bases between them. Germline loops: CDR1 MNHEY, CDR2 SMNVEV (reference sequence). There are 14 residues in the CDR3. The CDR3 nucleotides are TGTGCCAGCAGGAAACAGGGTGTCAACACTGAAGCTTTCTTT. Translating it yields CASRKQGVNTEAFF.

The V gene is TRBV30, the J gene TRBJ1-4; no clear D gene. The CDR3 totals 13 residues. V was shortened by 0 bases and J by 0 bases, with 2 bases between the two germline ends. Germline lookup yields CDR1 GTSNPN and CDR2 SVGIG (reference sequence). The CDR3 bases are TGTGCCTGGAGTGTTGCAACTAATGAAAAACTGTTTTTT. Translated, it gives CAWSVATNEKLFF.

DNA for the CDR3: TGTGCCAGCAGCGGGTGGAGCAATCAGCCCCAGCATTTT. Protein: CASSGWSNQPQHF. This chain uses TRBV28 with TRBJ1-5; no clear D. The ends were cut back, 6 bases at V and 1 base at J, with 7 bases in the middle. CDR1 and CDR2 (germline): MDHEN, SYDVKM. CDR3 length: 13 residues.

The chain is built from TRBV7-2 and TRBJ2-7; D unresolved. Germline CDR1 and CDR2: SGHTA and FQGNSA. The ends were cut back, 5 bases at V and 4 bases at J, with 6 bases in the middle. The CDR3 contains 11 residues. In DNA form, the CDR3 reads TGTGCCAGCAGCCCGGAGTACGAGCAGTACTTC. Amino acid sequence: CASSPEYEQYF.

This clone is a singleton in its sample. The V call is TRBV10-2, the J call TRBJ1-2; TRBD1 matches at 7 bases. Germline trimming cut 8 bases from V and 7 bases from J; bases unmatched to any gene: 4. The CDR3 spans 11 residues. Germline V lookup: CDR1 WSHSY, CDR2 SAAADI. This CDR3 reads CASAGGSGYTF. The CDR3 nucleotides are TGCGCCAGCGCAGGGGGAAGTGGCTACACCTTC.

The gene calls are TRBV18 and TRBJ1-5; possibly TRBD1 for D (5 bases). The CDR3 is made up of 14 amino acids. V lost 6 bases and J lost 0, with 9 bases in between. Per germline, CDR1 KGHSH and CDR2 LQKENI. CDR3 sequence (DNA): TGTGCCAGCTCGGACATGGATAGCAATCAGCCCCAGCATTTT. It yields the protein CASSDMDSNQPQHF.

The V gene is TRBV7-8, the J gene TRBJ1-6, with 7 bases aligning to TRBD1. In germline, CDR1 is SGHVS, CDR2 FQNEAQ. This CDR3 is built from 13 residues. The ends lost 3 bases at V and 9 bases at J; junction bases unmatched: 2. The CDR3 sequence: CASSFDRVSPLHF. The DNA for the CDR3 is TGTGCCAGCAGCTTTGACAGGGTTTCACCCCTCCACTTT.

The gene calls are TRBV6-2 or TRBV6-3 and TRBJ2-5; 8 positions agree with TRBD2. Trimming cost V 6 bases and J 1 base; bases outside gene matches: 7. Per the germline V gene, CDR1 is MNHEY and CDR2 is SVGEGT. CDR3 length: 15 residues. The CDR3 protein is CASSPIAGIQETQYF. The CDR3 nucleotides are TGTGCCAGCAGCCCAATAGCGGGGATCCAAGAGACCCAGTACTTC.

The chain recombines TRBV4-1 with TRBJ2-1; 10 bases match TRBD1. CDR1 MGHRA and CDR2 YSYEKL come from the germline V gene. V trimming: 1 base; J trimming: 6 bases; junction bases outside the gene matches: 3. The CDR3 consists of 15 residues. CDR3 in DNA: TGCGCCAGCAGCCAAGTAGGGACAGGGGTCAATGAGCAGTTCTTC. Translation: CASSQVGTGVNEQFF.

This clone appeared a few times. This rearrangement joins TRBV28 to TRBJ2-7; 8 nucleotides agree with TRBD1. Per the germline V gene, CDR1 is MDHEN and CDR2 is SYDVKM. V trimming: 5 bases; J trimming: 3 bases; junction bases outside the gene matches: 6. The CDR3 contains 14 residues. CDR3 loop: CASSLTDRGYEQYF. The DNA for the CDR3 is TGTGCCAGCAGTCTCACAGACAGGGGCTACGAGCAGTACTTC.

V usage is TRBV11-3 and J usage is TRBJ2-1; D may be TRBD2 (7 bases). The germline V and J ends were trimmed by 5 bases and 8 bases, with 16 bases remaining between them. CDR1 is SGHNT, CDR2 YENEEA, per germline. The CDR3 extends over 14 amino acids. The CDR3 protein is CASSLGGGYDEQFF. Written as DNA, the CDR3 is TGTGCCAGCAGCCTAGGGGGGGGTTACGATGAGCAGTTCTTC.

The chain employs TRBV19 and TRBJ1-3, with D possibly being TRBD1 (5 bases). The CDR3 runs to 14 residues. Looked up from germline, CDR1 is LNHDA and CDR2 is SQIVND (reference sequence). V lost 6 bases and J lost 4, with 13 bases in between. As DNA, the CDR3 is TGTGCCAGTAGGCCACAGGATACCGGAAACACCATATATTTT. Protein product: CASRPQDTGNTIYF.

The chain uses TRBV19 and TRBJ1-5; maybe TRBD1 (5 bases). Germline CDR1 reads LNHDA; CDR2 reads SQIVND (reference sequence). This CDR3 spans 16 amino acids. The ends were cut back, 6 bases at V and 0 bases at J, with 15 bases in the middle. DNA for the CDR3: TGTGCCAGTAGCTTCCGGGACGGCTATAGCAATCAGCCCCAGCATTTT. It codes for CASSFRDGYSNQPQHF.

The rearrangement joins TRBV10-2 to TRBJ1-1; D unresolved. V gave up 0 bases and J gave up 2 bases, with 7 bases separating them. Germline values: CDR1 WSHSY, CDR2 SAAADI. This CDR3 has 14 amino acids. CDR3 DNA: TGCGCCAGCAGTGAGTCTCGGCCTAACACTGAAGCTTTCTTT. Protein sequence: CASSESRPNTEAFF.

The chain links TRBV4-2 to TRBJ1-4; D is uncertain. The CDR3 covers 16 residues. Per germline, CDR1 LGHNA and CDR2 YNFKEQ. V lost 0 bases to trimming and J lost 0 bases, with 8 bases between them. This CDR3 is CASSQDLRATNEKLFF. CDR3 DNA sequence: TGTGCCAGCAGCCAAGACTTAAGGGCAACTAATGAAAAACTGTTTTTT.

The chain's CDR3 is CASSFGREGEQYF. The CDR3 coding sequence is TGTGCCAGCAGCTTCGGCCGGGAAGGGGAGCAGTACTTC. The chain recombines TRBV5-4 with TRBJ2-7; D is possibly TRBD2 (5 bases). V was clipped by 2 bases and J by 7 bases, with 13 bases between them. CDR1 and CDR2 from the germline V gene are SGHNT and YYREEE (reference sequence). The length of the CDR3 is 13 residues.